Below, 28 T cell receptor beta chains from the same sample are listed, as sequenced in a study of OX40 agonist ivuxolimab in advanced cancers. Assay: immunoSEQ multiplex PCR; the TCRdb copy retains only in-frame clones and omits some. The sample lists fewer than 30,000 clones, more than 70% seen once, with roughly a sixth in the top ten. The sample here was CD4+ or CD8+ T cells sorted from blood, taken in a trial of the OX40 agonist ivuxolimab. These TCRs come from an adult with an advanced solid tumor such as melanoma, head and neck, liver or kidney cancer.

This chain links TRBV5-1 with TRBJ1-1; unclear D gene. Germline V lookup: CDR1 SGHRS, CDR2 YFSETQ. CDR3 length: 13 residues. Trimming stripped 1 base from V and 2 bases from J, with 6 bases between. For the CDR3, the DNA is TGCGCCAGCAGCTTGTACCCAAACACTGAAGCTTTCTTT. Protein sequence: CASSLYPNTEAFF.

This clone was seen a single time. CDR3 sequence (DNA): TGTGCCAGCAGCTTAATCTCAGCGGGAGTTAACGAGCAGTACTTC. Translated, it gives CASSLISAGVNEQYF. The gene calls are TRBV7-2 and TRBJ2-7; TRBD2 agrees at 8 bases. Germline V CDR1 and CDR2: SGHTA, FQGNSA. CDR3 length: 15 amino acids. V gave up 2 bases and J gave up 5 bases; unmatched junction bases: 8.

V gene TRBV6-5 combines with J gene TRBJ1-1; possibly TRBD1 for D (5 bases). CDR1 is MNHEY, CDR2 SVGAGI, per germline. Trimming took 2 bases from V and 11 from J, leaving 12 bases between them. The CDR3 has 12 residues. The CDR3 DNA is TGTGCCAGCAGTTACGGTAGGGGTTCGGCTTTCTTT. Amino acids: CASSYGRGSAFF.

Relative to its sample, this clone is medium-sized. Written as DNA, the CDR3 is TGTGCCAGCAGCTTAGCCGACAGGCAAGAGACCCAGTACTTC. Encoded protein: CASSLADRQETQYF. J is TRBJ2-5 and V is TRBV7-9; TRBD1 is a possible D gene (6 bases). This CDR3 spans 14 amino acids. V lost 0 bases, J lost 2 bases, and 7 bases lay in between. The germline CDR1 and CDR2 sequences are SEHNR and FQNEAQ (reference sequence). The full variable domain, in which reference TRBV7-9 and TRBJ2-5 provide the parts outside the CDR3, is DTGVSQNPRHKITKRGQNVTFRCDPISEHNRLYWYRQTLGQGPEFLTYFQNEAQLEKSRLLSDRFSAERPKGSFSTLEIQRTEQGDSAMYLCASSLADRQETQYFGPGTRLLVL.

The chain carries TRBV5-1 and TRBJ2-7, with TRBD1 identical over 7 bases. V lost 0 bases and J lost 6; bases outside the gene matches: 9. The CDR3 runs 15 residues. Germline CDR1 is SGHRS and CDR2 is YFSETQ. The CDR3 spells CASSLAGTDLAEQYF. As DNA, the CDR3 is TGCGCCAGCAGCTTGGCCGGGACAGACCTCGCCGAGCAGTACTTC.

The chain couples TRBV19 to TRBJ1-6; D may be TRBD1 (5 bases). Germline-derived CDR1 and CDR2 are LNHDA and SQIVND (reference sequence). The CDR3 spans 14 residues. Between the trimmed V and J ends, which lost 1 base and 10 bases, there was a span of 11 bases. The CDR3 region has the DNA TGTGCCAGTAGTATAGGTGGGGACCACTCACCCCTCCACTTT. Translation: CASSIGGDHSPLHF.

The chain is built from TRBV5-6 and TRBJ2-2; no firm D call. CDR1 SGHDT and CDR2 YYEEEE come from the germline V gene. Trimming stripped 5 bases from V and 2 bases from J, with 10 bases between. The CDR3 runs 14 residues. CDR3 protein: CASSRSYNTGELFF. CDR3 DNA sequence: TGTGCCAGCAGTCGGAGTTACAACACCGGGGAGCTGTTTTTT.

The chain couples TRBV4-1 to TRBJ2-1; TRBD2 aligns across 7 bases. Germline V gives CDR1 MGHRA, CDR2 YSYEKL. The CDR3 is 18 amino acids. J was trimmed by 2 bases and V by 1 base; bases with no gene match: 11. CDR3 amino acids: CASSQVGVGLAAYNEQFF. CDR3 DNA: TGCGCCAGCAGCCAAGTGGGAGTAGGGCTAGCGGCCTACAATGAGCAGTTCTTC.

This clone was seen once. The CDR3: CASSIGTNTEAFF. CDR3 nucleotide sequence: TGTGCCAGTAGTATAGGGACGAACACTGAAGCTTTCTTT. The rearrangement uses TRBV19 and TRBJ1-1; D not certain. The CDR3 runs 13 residues. Germline V gives CDR1 LNHDA, CDR2 SQIVND (reference sequence). V lost 1 base and J lost 1, with 4 bases in between.

The chain uses TRBV11-3 and TRBJ2-7; 10 bases align to TRBD2. CDR1 is SGHNT, CDR2 YENEEA, per germline. CDR3 length: 18 residues. The junction had 17 bases not matched to a gene; V was cut back by 5 bases and J by 4 bases. The CDR3 here is CASSPVGEGTSVPYEQYF. The CDR3 DNA is TGTGCCAGCAGCCCAGTCGGAGAAGGGACTAGCGTCCCATACGAGCAGTACTTC.

This chain joins TRBV19 and TRBJ2-1; 7 bases align to TRBD2. Germline-derived CDR1 and CDR2 are LNHDA and SQIVND (reference sequence). After removal of 3 bases from V and 0 bases from J, the junction contained 2 bases not matched to a gene. The CDR3 has 15 amino acids. The CDR3 is CASSIRTSSYNEQFF. DNA for the CDR3: TGTGCCAGTAGTATCCGGACTAGCTCCTACAATGAGCAGTTCTTC.

This chain uses TRBV7-9 with TRBJ2-5, with unresolved D. V dropped 1 base and J dropped 0 bases, with 9 bases sitting between them. This CDR3 comprises 15 residues. CDR1 and CDR2 (germline): SEHNR, FQNEAQ (reference sequence). In DNA, the CDR3 is TGTGCCAGCAGCTTAGAAAAGGACGACCAAGAGACCCAGTACTTC. Translation gives CASSLEKDDQETQYF.

The J gene is TRBJ2-5, the V gene TRBV6-5, with D tentatively TRBD1 or TRBD2 (5 bases each). Germline CDR1 MNHEY, CDR2 SVGAGI. Between the trimmed V and J ends, which lost 6 bases and 2 bases, there was a span of 16 bases. The CDR3 length is 15 residues. The CDR3 loop is CASSSVGGYQETQYF. DNA for the CDR3: TGTGCCAGCAGCTCCGTTGGGGGATATCAAGAGACCCAGTACTTC.

The genes are TRBV14 and TRBJ2-5, with 7 bases identical to TRBD1. The ends lost 0 bases at V and 2 bases at J; junction bases unmatched: 6. Germline V gene data show CDR1 as SGHDN and CDR2 as FVKESK. This CDR3 has 16 amino acids. The CDR3 region is CASSQERATGQETQYF. CDR3 DNA sequence: TGTGCCAGCAGCCAAGAGAGGGCGACAGGGCAAGAGACCCAGTACTTC.

V gene TRBV5-1 combines with J gene TRBJ1-6, with D possibly being TRBD1 (6 bases). V dropped 2 bases and J dropped 8 bases, with 11 bases sitting between them. Germline-derived CDR1 and CDR2 are SGHRS and YFSETQ. The CDR3 extends over 14 amino acids. CDR3 in amino acids: CASSFGRGDSPLHF. The CDR3 DNA reads as TGCGCCAGCAGCTTTGGCAGGGGAGATTCACCCCTCCACTTT.

This chain joins TRBV4-1 and TRBJ2-3; 7 positions agree with TRBD2. CDR1 is MGHRA, CDR2 YSYEKL, per germline. The J segment lost 2 bases and the V segment lost 0 bases, leaving 5 bases of the junction unmatched. The CDR3 loop spans 16 amino acids. The CDR3 DNA reads as TGCGCCAGCAGCCAAGAGGTCGGGGGGATCACAGATACGCAGTATTTT. Translated: CASSQEVGGITDTQYF.

V usage is TRBV10-3 and J usage is TRBJ1-2, with unresolved D. V was cut by 4 bases and J by 3 bases, with 6 bases left in between. CDR3 size: 12 residues. Per germline, CDR1 ENHRY and CDR2 SYGVKD. CDR3 sequence: CAISAGDYGYTF. For the CDR3, the DNA is TGTGCCATCAGTGCCGGGGACTATGGCTACACCTTC.

The chain recombines TRBV30 with TRBJ2-1; D is unclear. Germline V lookup: CDR1 GTSNPN, CDR2 SVGIG (reference sequence). Trimming stripped 2 bases from V and 8 bases from J, with 7 bases between. This CDR3 region has 11 residues. For the CDR3, the DNA is TGTGCCTGGAGTTGGAAGGATGAGCAGTTCTTC. Its translation: CAWSWKDEQFF.

For the CDR3, the DNA is TGTGCCAGCAGTAAACGGACTAGCTCCTACAATGAGCAGTTCTTC. This sequence encodes CASSKRTSSYNEQFF. V and J are TRBV6-5 and TRBJ2-1; TRBD2 matches at 7 bases. This CDR3 is built from 15 residues. The germline gives CDR1 MNHEY, CDR2 SVGAGI. With V trimmed by 5 bases and J by 0 bases, 4 bases remained unmatched.

The J gene is TRBJ2-7, the V gene TRBV15, with TRBD1 matching 7 bases. Germline CDR1 is LNHNV and CDR2 is YYDKDF (reference sequence). Trimming cost V 3 bases and J 1 base; bases outside gene matches: 6. This CDR3 region has 15 residues. The CDR3 loop is CATSSTRQGSYEQYF. The CDR3 coding sequence is TGTGCCACCAGCAGCACCAGACAGGGATCCTACGAGCAGTACTTC.

The rearrangement joins TRBV7-9 to TRBJ2-3; D gene ambiguous. The CDR3 has 10 amino acids. V lost 1 base and J lost 7, with 0 bases in between. Germline lookup yields CDR1 SEHNR and CDR2 FQNEAQ (reference sequence). The CDR3 sequence is CASSLDTQYF. The CDR3 DNA sequence: TGTGCCAGCAGCTTAGATACGCAGTATTTT. The variable domain in full, with the rest retrieved from reference TRBV7-9 and TRBJ2-3, is DTGVSQNPRHKITKRGQNVTFRCDPISEHNRLYWYRQTLGQGPEFLTYFQNEAQLEKSRLLSDRFSAERPKGSFSTLEIQRTEQGDSAMYLCASSLDTQYFGPGTRLTVL.

V and J are TRBV6-1 and TRBJ1-1; D is ambiguous. CDR1 MNHNS and CDR2 SASEGT come from the germline V gene. The CDR3 is 14 residues long. V lost 5 bases and J lost 6, with 16 bases in between. The CDR3 spells CASSSWVGFAEAFF. Written as DNA, the CDR3 is TGTGCCAGCAGTTCTTGGGTGGGGTTCGCTGAAGCTTTCTTT.

The chain couples TRBV18 to TRBJ1-1; D is unresolved. V was pared by 8 bases and J by 1 base, with 11 bases between. This CDR3 contains 13 residues. Germline CDR1 is KGHSH and CDR2 is LQKENI. The CDR3 DNA reads TGTGCCAGCCAAACCTACGAGAACACTGAAGCTTTCTTT. As protein: CASQTYENTEAFF.

The rearrangement uses TRBV19 and TRBJ2-5; D might be TRBD1 (5 bases). The ends were cut back, 1 base at V and 2 bases at J, with 8 bases in the middle. Looked up from germline, CDR1 is LNHDA and CDR2 is SQIVND (reference sequence). This CDR3 comprises 14 residues. The CDR3 spells CASSIVQEQETQYF. CDR3 nucleotides: TGTGCCAGTAGTATAGTACAGGAGCAAGAGACCCAGTACTTC.

The chain uses TRBV4-3 and TRBJ2-5; 9 positions match TRBD1. With V trimmed by 1 base and J by 5 bases, 5 bases remained unmatched. CDR3 length: 15 residues. Germline CDR1 is LGHNA and CDR2 is YSLEER. The CDR3 sequence is CASSQGTGDVETQYF. In DNA, the CDR3 is TGCGCCAGCAGCCAAGGGACAGGGGACGTGGAGACCCAGTACTTC.

This clone ranks as medium-sized. The chain couples TRBV4-1 to TRBJ1-2, with TRBD1 as a possible D gene (5 bases). V was cut by 5 bases and J by 0 bases, with 16 bases left in between. This CDR3 contains 16 residues. CDR1 MGHRA and CDR2 YSYEKL come from the germline V gene. The CDR3 loop reads CASSNLLGQTNYGYTF. The DNA for the CDR3 is TGCGCCAGCAGCAACCTCCTGGGGCAAACTAACTATGGCTACACCTTC.

V is TRBV19 and J is TRBJ2-3; D perhaps matches TRBD1 (6 bases). The CDR3 has 14 amino acids. Germline V gene data show CDR1 as LNHDA and CDR2 as SQIVND (reference sequence). V lost 6 bases, J lost 6 bases, and 16 bases lay in between. CDR3 in amino acids: CASREQGSPDTQYF. CDR3 sequence (DNA): TGTGCCAGTAGGGAACAGGGTTCCCCCGATACGCAGTATTTT. Full variable domain (remainder filled in from reference TRBV19 and TRBJ2-3): DGGITQSPKYLFRKEGQNVTLSCEQNLNHDAMYWYRQDPGQGLRLIYYSQIVNDFQKGDIAEGYSVSREKKESFPLTVTSAQKNPTAFYLCASREQGSPDTQYFGPGTRLTVL.

The rearrangement joins TRBV15 to TRBJ2-1, with D hard to call. The CDR3 has 16 residues. V gave up 3 bases and J gave up 6 bases, with 18 bases separating them. The germline CDR1 and CDR2 sequences are LNHNV and YYDKDF (reference sequence). The CDR3 DNA reads TGTGCCACCAGCAGGGGAAGGGTCACCGGGTCCAATGAGCAGTTCTTC. It translates to CATSRGRVTGSNEQFF.